These T cell receptor beta chains were read from a single sample in a study of blood T cell repertoires in COVID-19. Profiled with immunoSEQ multiplex PCR; TCRdb holds only in-frame clones, not every one. This table holds 90,000 to 100,000 clones, 65% to 85% found once. Sequencing input: peripheral blood. The receptor source for this set is a man aged 55 to 70 with acute or convalescent COVID-19. Both conserved end residues are part of each CDR3. Each record gives: D gene, clone size, CDR3 length, V gene, J gene, CDR3 protein, CDR3 DNA. D genes are given only for firm matches. Some rows have no size entry. The others give once, few or many, or a class for an expanded clone.

.	.	17	TRBV10-3	TRBJ1-1	CAISDLAPTGAITEAFF	TGTGCCATCAGTGATCTCGCCCCTACTGGGGCGATCACTGAAGCTTTCTTT
TRBD1	.	14	TRBV18	TRBJ2-3	CASSLRTGGDTQYF	TGTGCCAGCTCCCTTCGGACAGGGGGAGATACGCAGTATTTT
.	.	13	TRBV4-2	TRBJ1-2	CASSQGLDTLPHF	TGTGCCAGCAGCCAAGGGTTGGACACCCTGCCCCACTTC
TRBD1	few	21	TRBV9	TRBJ1-2	CASSVGRTGLGRKGDNYGYTF	TGTGCCAGCAGCGTAGGTCGGACAGGGTTGGGCCGGAAGGGAGATAACTATGGCTACACCTTC
TRBD2	.	14	TRBV10-2	TRBJ2-1	CASKLSGGGDEQFF	TGCGCCAGTAAGCTTAGCGGGGGGGGCGATGAGCAGTTCTTC
.	.	13	TRBV19	TRBJ1-1	CASSIGGNTEAFF	TGTGCCAGTAGTATCGGCGGTAACACTGAAGCTTTCTTT
TRBD1	.	15	TRBV7-8	TRBJ2-7	CASSLGGQGRYEQYF	TGTGCCAGCAGCTTAGGGGGACAGGGGCGTTACGAGCAGTACTTC
TRBD1	.	17	TRBV7-2	TRBJ1-6	CASSLVPGQALNSPLHF	TGTGCCAGCAGCTTAGTTCCGGGACAGGCTCTTAATTCACCCCTCCACTTT
TRBD1	once	13	TRBV7-9	TRBJ2-7	CASSSGTGTEQYF	TGTGCCAGCAGCTCCGGGACAGGGACCGAGCAGTACTTC
TRBD1	.	13	TRBV29-1	TRBJ1-5	CSVGQGKDQPQHF	TGCAGCGTTGGACAGGGGAAGGATCAGCCCCAGCATTTT
.	.	15	TRBV7-2	TRBJ1-2	CASSLAGTQLGGYTF	TGTGCCAGCAGCTTAGCAGGGACTCAACTAGGTGGCTACACCTTC
.	.	14	TRBV6-5	TRBJ2-7	CASSYSPRSPEQYF	TGTGCCAGCAGTTACTCCCCGAGGTCCCCCGAGCAGTACTTC
TRBD2	.	15	TRBV3-1/TRBV3-2	TRBJ2-2	CASSQVAGVTGELFF	TGTGCCAGCAGCCAAGTGGCGGGGGTCACCGGGGAGCTGTTTTTT